Listed below are T cell receptor beta chains from one sample, sequenced in a study of vaccination and CD4 T cells after COVID-19. Their antigen targets remain unknown. TCRdb re-called the PCR reads through MiXCR, storing one row per CDR3 protein. The sample contains some 7,000 distinct CDR3 sequences, 41% of which appear only once. The sequenced material came from CD4+ T cells from blood, cultured in vitro. The receptors were sampled from a human donor in good health. The CDR3 runs from the conserved cysteine through the conserved F or W. The D gene is left open where the match is weak. A row's size may be missing; if present it is once, few, many or a size class.

cdr3_nt	cdr3_aa	clone_size	d_call	j_call	v_call	cdr3_length
TGTGCCAGCAGCATACAGGGTTGGGAGACCCAGTACTTC	CASSIQGWETQYF	-	-	TRBJ2-5	TRBV7-9	13
TGTGCCAGCACCCGGGACGGAAGCTCCTACGAGCAGTACTTC	CASTRDGSSYEQYF	-	-	TRBJ2-7	TRBV7-2	14
TGTGCCAGCTCACCCGGGTCGTCGGGTCAGCCCCAGCATTTT	CASSPGSSGQPQHF	once	-	TRBJ1-5	TRBV18	14
TGTGCCAGCAGTTGGGGCCCAAAAGGAAATTCACCCCTCCACTTT	CASSWGPKGNSPLHF	few	-	TRBJ1-6	TRBV7-8	15
TGTGCCTGGAGTTTACAGGGTCACTATGGCTACACCTTC	CAWSLQGHYGYTF	few	-	TRBJ1-2	TRBV30	13
TGTGCCAGTAGGAGGGACAGGGTGAATTCACCCCTCCACTTT	CASRRDRVNSPLHF	-	TRBD1	TRBJ1-6	TRBV19	14
TGTGCCAGCAGTGGGACTAGCGGGGGGGCGGATGAGCAGTTCTTC	CASSGTSGGADEQFF	-	TRBD2	TRBJ2-1	TRBV6-1	15
TGTGCCAGTAAGGTCGGGATTGAGGAATATGGCTACACCTTC	CASKVGIEEYGYTF	-	-	TRBJ1-2	TRBV19	14
TGTGCCTCTTGGTACCAAGAGACCCAGTACTTC	CASWYQETQYF	-	-	TRBJ2-5	TRBV30	11
TGTGCCAGCAGTTTACTAGGGCGGGCGAACGAGCAGTACTTC	CASSLLGRANEQYF	few	-	TRBJ2-7	TRBV27	14
TGTGCCAGCAGCTCGACAGGGGTGAATGAGCAGTTCTTC	CASSSTGVNEQFF	-	-	TRBJ2-1	TRBV21-1	13
TGTGCCAGCAGCCCACCCCCCCCGGACAACTATGGCTACACCTTC	CASSPPPPDNYGYTF	-	-	TRBJ1-2	TRBV9	15
TGTGCCAGCAGTTTCCACCCGGTCCAAGAGACCCAGTACTTC	CASSFHPVQETQYF	-	-	TRBJ2-5	TRBV12-3/TRBV12-4	14
TGTGCCAGCAGCTCTCTTGGGGGGCTCGGTGGCTACACCTTC	CASSSLGGLGGYTF	-	-	TRBJ1-2	TRBV7-9	14
TGTGCCAGCAGTGACAAGGGGGACCTCTCCTACGAGCAGTACTTC	CASSDKGDLSYEQYF	-	-	TRBJ2-7	TRBV6-1	15
TGCAGCGTTCAGGGGGCCGCCAACACTGAAGCTTTCTTT	CSVQGAANTEAFF	-	TRBD1	TRBJ1-1	TRBV29-1	13
TGTGCCAGCAACCCCTCCTGGGCAGGGGGCGGTCGAACTGAAGCTTTCTTT	CASNPSWAGGGRTEAFF	-	TRBD1	TRBJ1-1	TRBV6-1	17
TGTGCCAGCAGCCCCCCTGGGACCGAGTTTGGAACTTTCTTT	CASSPPGTEFGTFF	-	-	TRBJ1-1	TRBV9	14
TGTGCCAGCAGGAGGGACAGGCCGACCTACGAGCAGTACTTC	CASRRDRPTYEQYF	few	TRBD1	TRBJ2-7	TRBV6-1	14